This T cell receptor beta chain was recorded in a study of CD4 T cells in relation to SARS-CoV-2 and coronaviruses. The overall study: The HLA restriction of the shared crossreactive spike epitopes was mapped.

Only in-frame clones appear in the TCRdb table, and some are missing; sequencing was by immunoSEQ multiplex PCR. The sample has roughly 60,000 clones; over 90% are singletons. Unexposed donor CD4+ T cells date from about 2011-2018, before the COVID-19 pandemic. Germline trimming cut 9 bases from V and 0 bases from J; bases unmatched to any gene: 13. This CDR3 region has 18 residues. Germline V lookup: CDR1 LNHDA, CDR2 SQIVND (reference sequence). The sequenced sample was naive CD4+ T cells from PBMCs. The subset denotes: naive CD4+ T cells isolated by negative enrichment. The chain combines TRBV19 with TRBJ2-7; 14 bases fit TRBD2. The receptor's source is a human donor in good health. CDR3 nucleotides: TGTGCCAGCACCAAGGGAGGACTAGCGGGAGGAGGCTCCTACGAGCAGTACTTC. Translating gives CASTKGGLAGGGSYEQYF.